These 29 T cell receptor beta chains came from one sample sequenced in a study of T cells expressing NK-cell markers. TCRdb re-called the 5' RACE reads and shows each CDR3 protein once, DNA omitted. This sample contains some 390,000 distinct CDR3 sequences. The specimen sequenced was blood T cells: a sorted CD56 or NKG2C T cell subset, CD4+ or CD8+ T cells, or bulk PBMC T cells (not recorded which). Receptors originate from a woman aged 45-65 years in good health.

The V and J genes are TRBV12-5 and TRBJ2-4; the D call from TCRdb, TRBD1, cannot be confirmed without DNA. Germline CDR1 reads LGHNT; CDR2 reads FRNRAP. The CDR3 loop spans 13 amino acids. The chain's CDR3 is CASGLGRGNIQYF.

The chain has TRBV4-1 and TRBJ2-7; there is no DNA to check the TCRdb D call of TRBD1. The CDR3 consists of 12 residues. CDR1 is MGHRA and CDR2 is YSYEKL in the germline V gene. CDR3 in amino acids: CASSQFGGEQYF.

V and J are TRBV6-5 and TRBJ1-5. The CDR3 covers 13 residues. Per germline, CDR1 MNHEY and CDR2 SVGAGI. The CDR3 sequence: CASSYQSNQPQHF.

V and J are TRBV12-3 or TRBV12-4 and TRBJ2-1; with no DNA, the TCRdb D assignment of TRBD1 cannot be verified. The CDR3 runs to 13 residues. The CDR3 is CASSFGLAREQFF.

V usage is TRBV27 and J usage is TRBJ2-4; TCRdb selects TRBD1, and the lack of DNA leaves this call unchecked. CDR1 and CDR2 from the germline V gene are MNHEY and SMNVEV (reference sequence). CDR3 size: 17 residues. CDR3 sequence reads: CASSSMTGMEAKNIQYF.

The chain couples TRBV4-1 to TRBJ1-1; absent DNA, TCRdb's TRBD1 call cannot be checked. The germline CDR1 and CDR2 sequences are MGHRA and YSYEKL. This CDR3 spans 16 amino acids. CDR3 in amino acids: CASSPRGFESTTEAFF.

The rearrangement uses TRBV29-1 and TRBJ2-1; as DNA is missing, the TRBD2 call by TCRdb cannot be tested. CDR3 length: 15 amino acids. Germline lookup yields CDR1 SQVTM and CDR2 ANQGSEA. This CDR3 is CRAGGGPSSYNEQFF.

V is TRBV12-3 or TRBV12-4 and J is TRBJ1-6; TCRdb's D gene call, TRBD1, goes unchecked for lack of DNA. The CDR3 runs 15 residues. The CDR3 reads CASSGPGILNSPLHF.

The rearrangement uses TRBV5-1 and TRBJ2-7; TCRdb's assignment of TRBD1 cannot be checked, as there is no DNA. This CDR3 spans 15 amino acids. The germline CDR1 and CDR2 sequences are SGHRS and YFSETQ. CDR3 loop: CASSLDVGGLSEQYF. The whole variable domain, filled in from reference TRBV5-1 and TRBJ2-7, reads KAGVTQTPRYLIKTRGQQVTLSCSPISGHRSVSWYQQTPGQGLQFLFEYFSETQRNKGNFPGRFSGRQFSNSRSEMNVSTLELGDSALYLCASSLDVGGLSEQYFGPGTRLTVT.

The chain carries TRBV20-1 and TRBJ2-7; TCRdb gives TRBD2 as the D gene, but with no DNA this cannot be confirmed. CDR1 is DFQATT, CDR2 SNEGSKA, per germline (reference sequence). The CDR3 extends over 14 amino acids. The CDR3 sequence: CSAPYSGRGEEQYF.

The CDR3 spells CASSLVVAGGETQYF. The chain has TRBV12-3 or TRBV12-4 and TRBJ2-5; the TCRdb D gene call, TRBD2, has no DNA to confirm it. CDR3 length equals 15 residues.

The V gene is TRBV5-1, the J gene TRBJ2-2; as DNA is missing, the TRBD2 call by TCRdb cannot be tested. Germline assignment: CDR1 SGHRS and CDR2 YFSETQ. CDR3 size: 18 residues. The CDR3 loop is CASSLVGLAGVIPGELFF.

V and J are TRBV20-1 and TRBJ1-5; the TCRdb call, TRBD1, lacks DNA for checking. The germline V gene encodes CDR1 DFQATT and CDR2 SNEGSKA (reference sequence). This CDR3 region has 12 residues. CDR3 loop: CSAMEGDQPQHF.

The gene calls are TRBV20-1 and TRBJ1-3. This CDR3 is 16 amino acids long. The germline gives CDR1 DFQATT, CDR2 SNEGSKA (reference sequence). CDR3 loop: CSARDPARASGNTIYF.

The gene calls are TRBV7-2 and TRBJ2-1; TCRdb reports TRBD2, a call that lacks DNA to check it against. The CDR3 is 15 amino acids. In germline, CDR1 is SGHTA, CDR2 FQGNSA. CDR3 residues: CASSRSGRRNNEQFF.

The chain has TRBV24-1 and TRBJ1-4; as DNA is missing, the TRBD1 call by TCRdb cannot be tested. Germline-derived CDR1 and CDR2 are KGHDR and SFDVKD. The CDR3 totals 16 residues. Here the CDR3 reads CATSDWTGTGIEKLFF.

CDR3 sequence reads: CSARVSENEQFF. The rearrangement joins TRBV20-1 to TRBJ2-1; TCRdb designates TRBD2, a call that cannot be tested without DNA. The CDR3 consists of 12 residues. Germline V gene lookup returns CDR1 DFQATT and CDR2 SNEGSKA (reference sequence).

The genes are TRBV18 and TRBJ2-1; the D call of TRBD1 rests on TCRdb alone, since no DNA is present to check it. Germline loops: CDR1 KGHSH, CDR2 LQKENI. This CDR3 spans 15 amino acids. CDR3 residues: CASSGRDMQIGEQFF. The whole variable domain, filled in from reference TRBV18 and TRBJ2-1, reads NAGVMQNPRHLVRRRGQEARLRCSPMKGHSHVYWYRQLPEEGLKFMVYLQKENIIDESGMPKERFSAEFPKEGPSILRIQQVVRGDSAAYFCASSGRDMQIGEQFFGPGTRLTVL.

The genes are TRBV20-1 and TRBJ2-1; TCRdb gives TRBD2 as the D gene, but with no DNA this cannot be confirmed. Germline assignment: CDR1 DFQATT and CDR2 SNEGSKA (reference sequence). This CDR3 region has 15 residues. CDR3 region: CSASAAGGNLREQFF.

The chain joins TRBV7-9 to TRBJ2-1. Germline loops: CDR1 SEHNR, CDR2 FQNEAQ (reference sequence). CDR3 length equals 11 residues. CDR3 protein: CASRSGEEQFF.

This chain links TRBV7-2 with TRBJ2-5; as DNA is missing, the TRBD2 call by TCRdb cannot be tested. CDR1 and CDR2 from the germline V gene are SGHTA and FQGNSA. The CDR3 extends over 15 amino acids. CDR3 in amino acids: CASSLGAPVGETQYF.

The genes are TRBV20-1 and TRBJ2-5; the D call from TCRdb, TRBD2, cannot be confirmed without DNA. CDR1 and CDR2 (germline): DFQATT, SNEGSKA (reference sequence). The CDR3 contains 14 residues. Here the CDR3 reads CSAGTRGGSETQYF.

The chain is built from TRBV7-9 and TRBJ2-7; the TCRdb D gene call, TRBD1, has no DNA to confirm it. Germline loops: CDR1 SEHNR, CDR2 FQNEAQ (reference sequence). This CDR3 contains 16 residues. This CDR3 is CASSFHTGGSSYEQYF.

This chain connects TRBV12-3 or TRBV12-4 to TRBJ2-6. The CDR3 sequence is 16 residues long. CDR3 loop: CASSFVHESGANVLTF.

The CDR3 spells CASSLWVAGDTQYF. This rearrangement joins TRBV7-8 to TRBJ2-3. The CDR3 contains 14 residues. Germline V gene data show CDR1 as SGHVS and CDR2 as FQNEAQ.

The J gene is TRBJ1-1, the V gene TRBV5-1. The CDR3 covers 13 residues. The germline CDR1 and CDR2 sequences are SGHRS and YFSETQ. The CDR3 region is CASSLKGSGEAFF.

The chain uses TRBV27 and TRBJ2-3; TCRdb reports TRBD1, a call that lacks DNA to check it against. This CDR3 contains 14 residues. Germline values: CDR1 MNHEY, CDR2 SMNVEV (reference sequence). The CDR3 here is CASSRGVLGDTQYF.

The chain is built from TRBV7-9 and TRBJ2-1; with no DNA, the TCRdb D assignment of TRBD1 cannot be verified. This CDR3 region has 13 residues. Germline V lookup: CDR1 SEHNR, CDR2 FQNEAQ (reference sequence). CDR3 residues: CASSVGTFNEQFF.

The gene calls are TRBV6-1 and TRBJ2-2; checking the TCRdb D call of TRBD2 is not possible without DNA. The CDR3 consists of 18 residues. Per germline, CDR1 MNHNS and CDR2 SASEGT. The CDR3 is CASSARPGGSVNTGELFF.